This entry concerns a single T cell receptor beta chain. Its cognate antigen is unknown. This sample is drawn from a study of blood T cells in healthy people across ages. V trimming: 3 bases; J trimming: 5 bases; junction bases outside the gene matches: 4. Per germline, CDR1 DFQATT and CDR2 SNEGSKA (reference sequence). This CDR3 contains 14 residues. Next came a second PCR, run for about 7 to 12 cycles, which used a sample-barcoded 5' primer along with a J-beta primer mix. Every cDNA molecule carried a tag from a template-switch adaptor bearing 12 random nucleotides. TCRdb recomputed calls from the 5' RACE reads with MiXCR, one row per CDR3 protein. The sample consists of fewer than 2,000,000 distinct CDR3 sequences, 39% of them appearing once. The study's findings and limits: Both higher diversity and more naive CD4+ cells marked long-lived donors when set against aged donors. One million T cells yielded diversity estimates that were considered underestimates.

Source material: blood. The receptor's source is a human donor in good health. This chain uses TRBV20-1 with TRBJ1-6, with 7 positions matching TRBD1. In DNA form, the CDR3 reads TGCAGTGCTAGGAGGGACAGTGATAATTCACCCCTCCACTTT. Translating gives CSARRDSDNSPLHF.